The source of this T cell receptor (beta chain) is a study of T-cell reconstitution after alpha-beta-depleted transplantation in children. This clonotype was counted many times. A library of TCRbeta sequences, prepared with unique molecular identifiers, was generated. TCRdb itself ran the PCR reads through MiXCR, one entry per CDR3 protein. The table lists about 340,000 distinct CDR3 sequences, less than 15% of them singletons. The CDR3 length is 12 residues. Trimming stripped 4 bases from V and 2 bases from J, with 9 bases between. The V gene's germline CDR1 is SQVTM and CDR2 ANQGSEA. This TCR derives from a human donor who donated a stem cell graft to a child with Fanconi anemia. The chain recombines TRBV29-1 with TRBJ2-7; D ambiguous. Material: PBMCs, obtained from the stem cell graft. CDR3 DNA: TGCAGCGTTGTCCTGAATACCTACGAGCAGTACTTC. It translates to CSVVLNTYEQYF.